These T cell receptor beta chains were read from a single sample in a study of blood T cell repertoires in COVID-19. Clones were sequenced by immunoSEQ multiplex PCR, and TCRdb holds only the in-frame ones, with some missing. The sample contains about 190,000 clones, about 80% of which appear only once. The sequenced material came from peripheral blood. The receptor set was obtained from a man aged 25 to 40 with active or convalescent COVID-19. CDR3s include the opening cysteine and the closing phenylalanine or tryptophan. The D gene is left open where the match is weak. Expanded clones get a size class; other rows say once, few or many, or leave the size out.

TRBV27	-	TRBJ1-5	-	CASSRVGEDQPQHF	TGTGCCAGCAGTCGGGTGGGAGAAGATCAGCCCCAGCATTTT
TRBV6-5	TRBD2	TRBJ2-1	-	CASRVGGAGNEQFF	TGTGCCAGCAGAGTCGGGGGGGCCGGCAATGAGCAGTTCTTC
TRBV25-1	TRBD1	TRBJ2-7	-	CASSARNRQGVGYEQYF	TGTGCCAGCAGTGCGAGAAATCGACAGGGGGTTGGCTACGAGCAGTACTTC
TRBV6-2/TRBV6-3	-	TRBJ1-4	-	CASSYGGANEKLFF	TGTGCCAGCAGTTACGGGGGGGCTAATGAAAAACTGTTTTTT
TRBV7-8	-	TRBJ1-1	-	CASSLAGQPGAFF	TGTGCCAGCAGCTTAGCCGGACAGCCTGGGGCTTTCTTT
TRBV5-1	-	TRBJ2-2	-	CASKMGGANTGELFF	TGCGCCAGCAAGATGGGGGGAGCGAACACCGGGGAGCTGTTTTTT
TRBV30	-	TRBJ1-1	once	CASPRTVNTEAFF	TGTGCCTCACCAAGGACAGTGAACACTGAAGCTTTCTTT
TRBV28	-	TRBJ1-3	-	CASRLNGGESGNTIYF	TGTGCCAGCAGGCTAAATGGAGGGGAGTCTGGAAACACCATATATTTT
TRBV9	-	TRBJ2-4	-	CASSGQENIQYF	TGTGCCAGCAGCGGACAGGAAAACATTCAGTACTTC
TRBV6-5	-	TRBJ1-6	few	CASSYGQGGSPLHF	TGTGCCAGCAGTTACGGTCAGGGAGGATCACCCCTCCACTTT
TRBV6-6	TRBD1	TRBJ1-4	-	CATRPGQGNEKLFF	TGTGCCACGCGACCCGGACAGGGGAATGAAAAACTGTTTTTT
TRBV3-1/TRBV3-2	-	TRBJ2-5	-	CASSQVPGVQETQYF	TGTGCCAGCAGCCAAGTTCCAGGGGTACAAGAGACCCAGTACTTC
TRBV6-5	-	TRBJ1-1	-	CASIKIPDTEAFF	TGTGCCAGCATTAAGATCCCAGACACTGAAGCTTTCTTT
TRBV12-3/TRBV12-4	-	TRBJ1-1	-	CASSLGKQGFF	TGTGCCAGCAGTTTAGGCAAACAGGGTTTCTTT
TRBV30	TRBD1	TRBJ1-4	-	CAWAQDRGNEKLFF	TGTGCCTGGGCCCAGGACAGGGGGAATGAAAAACTGTTTTTT
TRBV7-9	TRBD1	TRBJ2-5	-	CASVPGTGHETQYF	TGTGCCAGCGTTCCCGGGACAGGGCACGAGACCCAGTACTTC
TRBV27	TRBD1	TRBJ2-1	-	CASFGPGQGQYNEQFF	TGTGCCAGCTTTGGCCCAGGACAGGGGCAGTACAATGAGCAGTTCTTC
TRBV5-1	TRBD1	TRBJ1-1	-	CASSRSTGGNTEAFF	TGCGCCAGCAGCCGATCGACAGGGGGGAACACTGAAGCTTTCTTT
TRBV9	-	TRBJ1-5	few	CASSARPTGPQHF	TGTGCCAGCAGCGCCCGACCGACAGGCCCCCAGCATTTT
TRBV12-3/TRBV12-4	-	TRBJ1-4	-	CASSEAEKLFF	TGTGCCAGCAGTGAGGCCGAAAAACTGTTTTTT
TRBV10-1	TRBD2	TRBJ2-7	-	CASSEREGLNEQYF	TGCGCCAGCAGTGAACGGGAGGGCCTCAACGAGCAGTACTTC
TRBV18	-	TRBJ1-4	once	CASSPREGKEKLFF	TGTGCCAGCTCACCACGGGAGGGGAAGGAAAAACTGTTTTTT
TRBV2	TRBD2	TRBJ2-7	-	CASRRDYSYEQYF	TGTGCCAGCAGGAGGGACTACTCCTACGAGCAGTACTTC
TRBV6-5	TRBD1	TRBJ1-1	-	CATLLDRVSTEAFF	TGTGCCACCCTATTGGACAGGGTGAGTACTGAAGCTTTCTTT
TRBV30	-	TRBJ1-2	few	CAWSVLDRTYGYTF	TGTGCCTGGAGTGTTCTAGACAGGACCTATGGCTACACCTTC
TRBV27	-	TRBJ2-1	many	CASGPTPPYNEQFF	TGTGCCAGCGGTCCGACTCCACCCTACAATGAGCAGTTCTTC
TRBV4-1	-	TRBJ1-1	-	CASNHRGGNTEAFF	TGCGCCAGCAACCACCGAGGGGGGAACACTGAAGCTTTCTTT
TRBV11-2	TRBD2	TRBJ2-7	-	CASSLSSGQGYEQYF	TGTGCCAGCAGCCTTTCTAGCGGCCAAGGCTACGAGCAGTACTTC
TRBV11-2	-	TRBJ1-5	-	CASSLGQAGQPQHF	TGTGCCAGCAGCTTAGGCCAGGCGGGTCAGCCCCAGCATTTT
TRBV27	-	TRBJ2-7	-	CASTPLGKGTYEQYF	TGTGCCAGCACCCCCCTCGGGAAGGGCACCTACGAGCAGTACTTC
TRBV10-3	-	TRBJ2-7	-	CAISELKKAGSSYEQYF	TGTGCCATCAGTGAACTTAAGAAGGCGGGTAGCTCCTACGAGCAGTACTTC
TRBV19	TRBD2	TRBJ2-3	-	CASSITSGTDTQYF	TGTGCCAGTAGTATCACTAGCGGCACAGATACGCAGTATTTT
TRBV6-5	-	TRBJ1-6	-	CASSYSMGTNPPLHF	TGTGCCAGCAGTTACTCGATGGGGACAAACCCACCCCTCCACTTT
TRBV5-4	-	TRBJ2-3	-	CASSLGGRVADTQYF	TGTGCCAGCAGCTTGGGCGGCAGGGTAGCAGATACGCAGTATTTT
TRBV18	-	TRBJ2-7	-	CASSPNPSSYEQYF	TGTGCCAGCTCACCAAACCCCAGCTCCTACGAGCAGTACTTC
TRBV5-5	TRBD1	TRBJ1-2	-	CASSITDRAYGYTF	TGTGCCAGCAGCATAACAGACAGGGCCTATGGCTACACCTTC
TRBV7-6	TRBD2	TRBJ2-6	-	CASSPPGGTGANVLTF	TGTGCCAGCAGCCCCCCCGGGGGGACTGGGGCCAACGTCCTGACTTTC
TRBV29-1	-	TRBJ1-4	-	CSCSPSGGEKLFF	TGCAGCTGCTCCCCCTCGGGGGGTGAAAAACTGTTTTTT
TRBV14	TRBD1	TRBJ1-2	-	CASSQQGTGGNGYTF	TGTGCCAGCAGCCAGCAAGGGACAGGGGGCAATGGCTACACCTTC
TRBV6-5	TRBD2	TRBJ2-7	-	CASSYSSGSYEQYF	TGTGCCAGCAGTTACTCTAGCGGGAGTTACGAGCAGTACTTC
TRBV5-4	-	TRBJ2-5	few	CASSLAGLGGLTQYF	TGTGCCAGCAGCTTGGCGGGCCTGGGGGGATTAACCCAGTACTTC
TRBV27	-	TRBJ1-5	-	CASSPTGRGSNQPQHF	TGTGCCAGCAGCCCGACAGGAAGGGGGAGCAATCAGCCCCAGCATTTT
TRBV27	TRBD2	TRBJ2-3	-	CASSIRREGGDTQYF	TGTGCCAGCAGTATCCGGCGGGAGGGCGGAGATACGCAGTATTTT
TRBV24-1	TRBD1	TRBJ2-2	many	CATSDLDRGRENTGELFF	TGTGCCACCAGTGATTTGGACAGGGGGCGGGAGAACACCGGGGAGCTGTTTTTT
TRBV16	-	TRBJ1-6	-	CASSHPSEQGSNSPLHF	TGTGCCAGCAGCCATCCCTCGGAGCAGGGTAGTAATTCACCCCTCCACTTT
TRBV10-3	-	TRBJ2-1	-	CAISASEFSYNEQFF	TGTGCCATCAGTGCCTCCGAGTTTAGTTACAATGAGCAGTTCTTC
TRBV7-2	-	TRBJ2-5	-	CASSSRTTQETQYF	TGTGCCAGCAGCTCCAGGACTACCCAAGAGACCCAGTACTTC
TRBV7-9	-	TRBJ1-4	-	CASSPAGGGLNEKLFF	TGTGCCAGCAGCCCCGCCGGGGGAGGTCTGAATGAAAAACTGTTTTTT
TRBV6-5	-	TRBJ1-4	-	CASSQLGGNEKLFF	TGTGCCAGCAGTCAGTTAGGGGGAAATGAAAAACTGTTTTTT
TRBV9	TRBD1	TRBJ1-3	-	CASSVGQSGNTIYF	TGTGCCAGCAGCGTGGGACAGTCCGGAAACACCATATATTTT
TRBV6-5	TRBD1	TRBJ1-5	-	CASNQGANQPQHF	TGTGCCAGCAATCAGGGGGCGAATCAGCCCCAGCATTTT
TRBV6-5	-	TRBJ1-3	once	CASSQAGDTGNTIYF	TGTGCCAGCAGTCAGGCGGGGGACACTGGAAACACCATATATTTT
TRBV5-1	TRBD1	TRBJ1-3	-	CASSAGQGATGNTIYF	TGCGCCAGCAGCGCGGGACAGGGGGCCACTGGAAACACCATATATTTT
TRBV5-1	-	TRBJ1-2	few	CASSLGSGTDGYTF	TGCGCCAGCAGCTTGGGGTCAGGAACGGATGGCTACACCTTC
TRBV4-1	-	TRBJ2-5	-	CASSRPGGETQYF	TGCGCCAGCAGCCGCCCCGGGGGAGAGACCCAGTACTTC
TRBV3-1/TRBV3-2	-	TRBJ1-1	-	CASSEAVDTEAFF	TGTGCCAGCAGCGAAGCCGTAGACACGGAAGCTTTCTTT
TRBV7-2	TRBD1	TRBJ1-1	-	CASSYTGERVEAFF	TGTGCCAGCAGCTACACAGGGGAAAGGGTGGAAGCTTTCTTT
TRBV7-9	TRBD1	TRBJ1-1	few	CASSLTGGDVGRLF	TGTGCCAGCAGCTTGACAGGGGGCGATGTGGGGAGGCTCTTT
TRBV2	-	TRBJ1-5	-	CASSDDQPQHF	TGTGCCAGCAGTGACGATCAGCCCCAGCATTTT